This TCR beta chain stems from a study of T and B cells in COVID-19 patients. Each TRB amplification used roughly 230-550 ng of genomic DNA from blood. Germline assignment: CDR1 SGHNT and CDR2 YYREEE (reference sequence). The CDR3 consists of 13 residues. V lost 4 bases to trimming and J lost 0 bases, with 7 bases between them. TRB rearrangements were amplified by multiplex PCR with BIOMED2 TRB-A/B primers. TCRdb reanalysed the multiplex PCR reads using MiXCR and keeps one entry per CDR3 protein. The table lists about 7,800 distinct CDR3 sequences, 40% of them singletons. The receptor's source is a human donor who had recovered from COVID-19. Source material: blood. This rearrangement joins TRBV5-4 to TRBJ2-5; D is uncertain. CDR3: CASSVTYQETQYF. CDR3 sequence (DNA): TGTGCCAGCAGCGTGACGTACCAAGAGACCCAGTACTTC.